This TCR beta chain was documented in a study of T cells after posttransplantation cyclophosphamide. Study conclusions and caveats: Donor-recipient repertoire similarity was low at 1-2 months, rising over year one. TRB clonality was highly associated with recipient CMV seropositivity and reactivation. TRB overlap between skin or GI tissue T cells and blood was limited.

On the day of bone marrow donation, the related graft donor provided peripheral blood. As regards this clone: No antigen is known for it.

Data came from immunoSEQ multiplex PCR; TCRdb stores just in-frame clones and leaves some out. The repertoire holds more than 3,000 clones, with 61% as singletons. Sample: memory CD8+ T cells sorted from blood. The source is a woman younger than 45 in good health and a related stem cell transplant donor.

The CDR3, as DNA: TGTGCCAGCAGCTTGGAGGCGGGGCGGGAGCAGTACTTC. This gives the protein CASSLEAGREQYF. The rearrangement joins TRBV5-6 to TRBJ2-7; possible D gene TRBD2, 6 bases. The V end was cut by 0 bases, the J end by 7 bases, with 11 bases between. CDR1 is SGHDT, CDR2 YYEEEE, per germline. The CDR3 consists of 13 residues.